This T cell receptor beta chain was captured in a study of T cell responses to AZD1222 COVID-19 vaccine. The germline V and J ends were trimmed by 4 bases and 3 bases, with 5 bases remaining between them. CDR3 length: 12 residues. Germline CDR1 SGHAT, CDR2 FQNNGV. Only in-frame clones appear in the TCRdb table, and some are missing; sequencing was by immunoSEQ multiplex PCR. This table holds 120,000 to 150,000 clones, more than 75% found once. The chain carries TRBV11-2 and TRBJ2-3; D remains ambiguous. The receptor was isolated from an adult in good health. The sequenced sample was peripheral blood, obtained on day 0 of MenACWY control vaccination. The CDR3 spells CASSSYTDTQYF. The DNA of the CDR3 is TGTGCCAGCAGCTCCTATACAGATACGCAGTATTTT.